The T cell receptor (beta chain) described here comes from a study of shared clonotypes between healthy human individuals (dated by TCRdb to 2018 to 2021). With respect to the entire study: The cohort included a few men and two women between 18 and 49 years of age. Leukapheresis yielded between about 0.94 and 8.9 billion PBMCs per donor. To estimate repertoire size and how much clonotype sharing occurs between individuals, the study deeply sequenced the blood TCR repertoires of five healthy adults. For each donor, CD4 naive and CD4 memory were each run on three plates, CD8 naive on two plates, and CD8 memory on one plate. Libraries were prepared and TCR repertoires were sequenced by different laboratories using diverse techniques, in order to increase sequencing depth and limit assay-specific biases. What the study reported, not specific to this receptor: The genetic and exposure-history diversity represented was limited by the small number of donors. Naive subsets generally had larger estimated clonotype richness than memory subsets. Compared with non-shared clonotypes, clonotypes shared by all four sorted-subset donors had higher generation probabilities. Pairwise subsampling indicated that sequencing depth was expected to affect the degree of clonotype sharing among donors. Even with the large sequencing depth, rarefaction of the sorted-subset datasets indicated that sequencing was incomplete. Only blood was sampled, and tissue TCR repertoires likely differ from those in blood. Sharing across a handful of donors was observed for 4.5% to 6.5% of naive CD4, about 3.2% of naive CD8, over 2% of memory CD4, and roughly 0.4% of memory CD8 clonotypes.

Measured from the cysteine to the phenylalanine, the CDR3 is 14 residues long. Here the CDR3 DNA is all that survives: 42 bases in frame from base 1. After removal of 3 bases from V and 2 bases from J, the junction retains 2 bases not matched to a gene. CDR1 and CDR2, looked up from the germline V gene (reference sequence), are SGHNT and YYREEE. TCR CDR3 regions were amplified from genomic DNA by multiplex PCR using the deep immunoSEQ assay. Extracted genomic DNA from each cell subset was distributed evenly across all wells of several immunoSEQ 96-well plates, and each plate was treated as a replicate. For sorted subsets, each replicate PCR was loaded with roughly 200 ng genomic DNA, equivalent to 25,000 to 30,000 T cell genomes. Purified libraries were quantified with a Qubit 3.0 fluorometer, sized on a Bioanalyzer 2100, and re-quantified with the KAPA Library Quantification kit. A separate single-read 150-cycle Illumina NextSeq 550 flow cell was used to sequence each immunoSEQ 96-well plate. The published analysis was carried out like this. Because the immunoSEQ output held only junctional sequences and lacked quality scores, the filtering could not match the filtering applied to full-length reads. To assign V/J genes and CDR3, sequences were annotated using PyIR, a Python wrapper for IgBLAST v1.9, with IMGT germline references. Any read was removed if the V/J assignment was weak (E-value above 1e-6), the CDR3 was missing, or the read contained stop codons, out-of-frame junctions, or ambiguous translated residues. V3J clonotypes were defined by identical inferred V gene, J gene, and CDR3 amino acid sequence. The percentage overlap between two repertoires was calculated by dividing the number of shared unique clonotypes by the size of the smaller repertoire. Repertoire richness was assessed with RTK rarefaction, the Chao1 estimator, and Recon v2.1 estimates of unobserved clonotypes. Generation probabilities for all TCRbeta clonotypes obtained by the gDNA method from a handful of donors were computed using OLGA. What TCRdb holds here is the immuneACCESS table cut down to in-frame rearrangements. Part of the clones is not present; checked against another copy, under half of the missing clones reflect an unresolved V gene, and the others are unexplained. Clonal size and the V and J genes are those of that table, whereas D and trimming came from the DNA. For this sample the table gives 500,000 to 550,000 clones, of which 95% to 96% were detected only once. The ten most abundant clones make up about 0.059% of the sample.

On this clone itself: Its target antigen remains unknown. Base qualities are not recorded, but no much larger clone differs from it by a single base.

The donors were healthy, HIV-negative adults who had no recently reported acute infections or vaccinations. Only Caucasian adults living in Nashville, Tennessee, USA were represented among the donors. CD4+ T cells were enriched by magnetic negative selection, after which naive cells were positively selected on CD45RA and the negative fraction was taken as the memory subset. Blood was obtained by leukapheresis, after which PBMCs were separated by Ficoll-Histopaque density gradient centrifugation and cryopreserved in liquid nitrogen vapor phase. Purity and quantity of every magnetically sorted T cell population were checked by analytical flow cytometry. Genomic DNA was isolated from every sorted fraction and measured by UV absorbance on a Nanodrop 2000c.

The chain joins TRBV5-4 to TRBJ2-7; 10 central nucleotides agree with TRBD1. Sequences were obtained from naive CD4+ T cells sorted from blood. The cell subset or site label, read with the paper, signifies: CD45RA+ positively selected. The sequence came from a woman aged 25 to 45 in good health. The nucleotide sequence reads as follows: TGTGCCAGCAGCTGGGGGACAGGGGCCTACGAGCAGTACTTC. Translation gives CASSWGTGAYEQYF.